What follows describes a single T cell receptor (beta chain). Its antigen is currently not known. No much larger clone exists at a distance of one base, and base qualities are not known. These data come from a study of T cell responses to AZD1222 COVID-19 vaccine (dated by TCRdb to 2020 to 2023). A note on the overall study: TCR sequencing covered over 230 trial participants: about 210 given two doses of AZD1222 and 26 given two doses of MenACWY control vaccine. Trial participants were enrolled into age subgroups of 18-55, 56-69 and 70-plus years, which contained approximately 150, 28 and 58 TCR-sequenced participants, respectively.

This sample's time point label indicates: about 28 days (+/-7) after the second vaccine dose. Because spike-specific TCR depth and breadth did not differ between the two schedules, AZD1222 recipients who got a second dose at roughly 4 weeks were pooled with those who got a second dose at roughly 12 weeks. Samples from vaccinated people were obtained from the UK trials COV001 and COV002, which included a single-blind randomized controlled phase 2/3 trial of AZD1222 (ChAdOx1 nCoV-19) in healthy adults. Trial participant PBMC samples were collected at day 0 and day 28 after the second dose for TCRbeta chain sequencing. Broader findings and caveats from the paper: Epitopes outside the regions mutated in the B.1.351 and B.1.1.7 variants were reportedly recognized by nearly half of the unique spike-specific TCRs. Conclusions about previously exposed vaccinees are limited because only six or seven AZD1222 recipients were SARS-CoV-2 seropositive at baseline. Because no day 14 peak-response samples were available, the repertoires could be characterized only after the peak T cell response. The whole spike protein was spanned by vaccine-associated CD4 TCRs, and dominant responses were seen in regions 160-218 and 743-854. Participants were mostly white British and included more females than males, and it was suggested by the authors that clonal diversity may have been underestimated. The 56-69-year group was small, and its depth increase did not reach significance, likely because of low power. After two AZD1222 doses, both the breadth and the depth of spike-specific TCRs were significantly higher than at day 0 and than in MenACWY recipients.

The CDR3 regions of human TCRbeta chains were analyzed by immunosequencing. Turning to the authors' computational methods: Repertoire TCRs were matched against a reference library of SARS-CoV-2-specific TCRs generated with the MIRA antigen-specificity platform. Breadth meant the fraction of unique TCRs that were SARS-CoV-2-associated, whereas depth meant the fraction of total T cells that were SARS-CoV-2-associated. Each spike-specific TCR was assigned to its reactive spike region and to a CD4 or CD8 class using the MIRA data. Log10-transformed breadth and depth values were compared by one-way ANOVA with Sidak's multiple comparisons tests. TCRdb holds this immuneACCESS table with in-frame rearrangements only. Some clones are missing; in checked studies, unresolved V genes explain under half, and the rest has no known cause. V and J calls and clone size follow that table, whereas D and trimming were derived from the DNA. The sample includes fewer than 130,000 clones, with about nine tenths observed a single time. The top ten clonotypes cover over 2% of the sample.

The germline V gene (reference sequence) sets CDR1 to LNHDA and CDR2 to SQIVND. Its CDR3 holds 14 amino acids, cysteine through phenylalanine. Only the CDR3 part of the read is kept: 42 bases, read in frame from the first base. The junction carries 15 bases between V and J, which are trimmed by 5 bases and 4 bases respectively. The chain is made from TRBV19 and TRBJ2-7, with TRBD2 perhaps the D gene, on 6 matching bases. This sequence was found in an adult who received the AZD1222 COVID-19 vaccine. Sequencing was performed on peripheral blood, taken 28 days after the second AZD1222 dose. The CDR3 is CASSSGTRGYEQYF. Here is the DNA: TGTGCCAGTAGTTCCGGGACCCGGGGGTACGAGCAGTACTTC.